The clone carrying this T cell receptor (beta chain) was seen many times. The antigen is unknown. The data were obtained in a study of regulatory T cells in long-lasting Graves disease. Overall study results and limits: Persistent patients shared 2,741 public clonotypes among themselves. Newly diagnosed patients shared fewer, at some 900.

For TCR beta, libraries came from iRepertoire HTBI primers and Arm-PCR of CDR3 regions. A single record per CDR3 protein comes from TCRdb applying MiXCR to the multiplex PCR reads. There are roughly 510,000 distinct CDR3 sequences in the sample; about 16% occur only once, and more than 10% lies in the top ten. Time point specified: newly diagnosed GD, antithyroid drugs for less than 3 months. PBMCs were the source of the RNA used for TCR sequencing. These data were also reused for a study on T cells in Graves' hyperthyroidism and ophthalmopathy.

The specimen comprised peripheral blood mononuclear cells (PBMCs), sampled at new diagnosis, from a patient treated with antithyroid drugs. This receptor was obtained from a man aged 18-30 years with Graves disease.

The CDR3 DNA sequence: TGTGCCAGCAGTTTTTTCCCCTCAGGGGACACTGAAGCTTTCTTT. Protein sequence: CASSFFPSGDTEAFF. The gene calls are TRBV12-3 or TRBV12-4 and TRBJ1-1; a weak D match, TRBD1 (6 bases). The CDR3 totals 15 residues. V was trimmed by 3 bases and J by 3 bases, leaving 14 bases between them.